The clone carrying this T cell receptor (beta chain) is a singleton in its sample. The source of the sample is a study of blood T cell repertoires in COVID-19. The germline gives CDR1 SGHRS, CDR2 YFSETQ. Trimming removed 1 base from V and 3 bases from J; junction bases left unmatched: 6. This CDR3 is built from 16 residues. As processed by the authors: Estimation of nucleated cell counts was performed using reference gene primer amplification. Using immunoSEQ multiplex PCR, the repertoire was profiled, and TCRdb retains in-frame clones only, with some absent. V, J and clone size reflect that table, while D and trimming were determined from the DNA. There are 100,000 to 140,000 clones in the sample; 84% occur only once, and less than 5% lies in the top ten.

The chain has TRBV5-1 and TRBJ2-1, with 8 bases fitting TRBD2. The clonotype originates from a human donor in a cohort sampled during active COVID-19. Input material: peripheral blood. The DNA for the CDR3 is TGCGCCAGCAGCTTGAATACAGCGGGGGACTACAATGAGCAGTTCTTC. It is translated as CASSLNTAGDYNEQFF. The whole variable domain, filled in from reference TRBV5-1 and TRBJ2-1, reads KAGVTQTPRYLIKTRGQQVTLSCSPISGHRSVSWYQQTPGQGLQFLFEYFSETQRNKGNFPGRFSGRQFSNSRSEMNVSTLELGDSALYLCASSLNTAGDYNEQFFGPGTRLTVL.